This entry lists 30 T cell receptor beta chains sequenced from one sample in a study of CD8+CD57+ T cells in acquired aplastic anemia. Both TCR beta VDJ combination and CDR3 sequence profiling were carried out. Genomic DNA was the template for this profiling. MiXCR was run by TCRdb on the reads, yielding one entry per CDR3 protein. The table includes just over 200,000 distinct CDR3 sequences, less than 75% detected once. Flow cytometry had shown expanded CD8+CD57+ cells in the patients chosen for sequencing. Sequences were obtained from sorted CD4+, CD8+, or CD8+CD57+ T cells (not recorded which) from PBMCs. The receptors were gathered from a human donor with aplastic anemia.

The CDR3 DNA is TGCAGTGCTATCATGGACAGCTTGAACACTGAAGCTTTCTTT. Its translation: CSAIMDSLNTEAFF. The chain couples TRBV20-1 to TRBJ1-1, with D maybe TRBD1 (6 bases). Trimming stripped 4 bases from V and 0 bases from J, with 12 bases between. The CDR3 covers 14 residues. CDR1 is DFQATT, CDR2 SNEGSKA, per germline (reference sequence).

CDR3 DNA: TGTGCCAGCAGCCAGACGAACATCAACTATGGCTACACCTTC. Translation gives CASSQTNINYGYTF. The chain carries TRBV14 and TRBJ1-2; no definite D call. From germline, CDR1 is SGHDN and CDR2 FVKESK. Trimming took off 3 bases at V and 2 bases at J, with 10 bases between the two ends. The CDR3 consists of 14 residues.

The chain combines TRBV7-6 with TRBJ2-3, with 8 bases aligning to TRBD2. Germline V lookup: CDR1 SGHVS, CDR2 FNYEAQ. The CDR3 has 16 residues. The V gene end was trimmed by 3 bases and the J gene end by 1 base; junction bases not matched to a gene: 6. The CDR3 nucleotides read TGTGCCAGCAGCTTCCGGGGGCGGGGGGGCACAGATACGCAGTATTTT. Translated: CASSFRGRGGTDTQYF.

The rearrangement links TRBV7-3 to TRBJ2-3; D not certain. V was clipped by 5 bases and J by 1 base, with 10 bases between them. Per germline, CDR1 SGHTA and CDR2 FQGTGA. The CDR3 loop spans 14 amino acids. CDR3: CASSLVGGTDTQYF. The CDR3 bases are TGTGCCAGCAGCCTAGTTGGGGGCACAGATACGCAGTATTTT.

The chain employs TRBV9 and TRBJ1-5, with unresolved D. CDR3 length: 14 amino acids. The germline CDR1 and CDR2 sequences are SGDLS and YYNGEE. Deletions cut 4 bases from V and 2 bases from J, with 10 bases between. The CDR3 nucleotides are TGTGCCAGCAGCTTCCGGGAAGGCAATCAGCCCCAGCATTTT. Amino acid sequence: CASSFREGNQPQHF.

The chain carries TRBV19 and TRBJ1-2, with D unresolved. The germline CDR1 and CDR2 sequences are LNHDA and SQIVND (reference sequence). The CDR3 spans 15 residues. Deletions cut 5 bases from V and 5 bases from J, with 18 bases between. The chain's CDR3 is CASSVYSSSLYGYTF. CDR3 sequence (DNA): TGTGCCAGTAGTGTATACAGCAGCAGCCTTTATGGCTACACCTTC. Using reference TRBV19 and TRBJ1-2 for the parts outside the CDR3, the full variable domain is DGGITQSPKYLFRKEGQNVTLSCEQNLNHDAMYWYRQDPGQGLRLIYYSQIVNDFQKGDIAEGYSVSREKKESFPLTVTSAQKNPTAFYLCASSVYSSSLYGYTFGSGTRLTVV.

This sequence joins TRBV20-1 and TRBJ2-7, with TRBD2 matching 7 bases. The CDR3 covers 13 residues. Germline V lookup: CDR1 DFQATT, CDR2 SNEGSKA (reference sequence). V shed 5 bases and J 2 bases; nucleotides not matched to a gene: 6. CDR3 sequence (DNA): TGCAGTGCTCCTAGCGGAGGGGCCTACGAGCAGTACTTC. Its translation: CSAPSGGAYEQYF.

A single count supports this clonotype. This rearrangement joins TRBV6-5 to TRBJ2-7; 13 positions agree with TRBD2. V shed 5 bases and J 0 bases; nucleotides not matched to a gene: 4. Germline assignment: CDR1 MNHEY and CDR2 SVGAGI. There are 16 residues in the CDR3. The CDR3 coding sequence is TGTGCCAGCAGTCGACTAGCGGGAGGAGGCTCCTACGAGCAGTACTTC. Translation: CASSRLAGGGSYEQYF.

Comments on this clonotype: One end of the junction is discordant with germline, which a read error may explain. The V gene is TRBV12-3 or TRBV12-4, the J gene TRBJ2-5; no reliable D call. The CDR3 consists of 11 residues. The CDR3 nucleotides read TGTGCCAGCAGTTACGCAGAGACCCTGTACTTC. Residues: CASSYAETLYF.

The rearrangement joins TRBV7-6 to TRBJ1-2; D is ambiguous. The CDR3 totals 12 residues. V was trimmed by 5 bases and J by 1 base, leaving 5 bases between them. Germline V gene lookup returns CDR1 SGHVS and CDR2 FNYEAQ. The CDR3 region is CASSTDNYGYTF. The CDR3 nucleotides read TGTGCCAGCAGCACCGATAACTATGGCTACACCTTC.

The J gene is TRBJ1-1, the V gene TRBV7-6, with 9 bases identical to TRBD1. Looked up from germline, CDR1 is SGHVS and CDR2 is FNYEAQ. The CDR3 sequence is 15 residues long. With V trimmed by 5 bases and J by 4 bases, 8 bases remained unmatched. CDR3 in DNA: TGTGCCAGCAGCGAACAGGGGGCGCAGAGCACTGAAGCTTTCTTT. This codes for CASSEQGAQSTEAFF.

For the CDR3, the DNA is TGTGCCAGCAGTTATTCAGGGGATGGCTACACCTTC. Residues: CASSYSGDGYTF. V gene TRBV6-5 combines with J gene TRBJ1-2; D may be TRBD1 (6 bases). The CDR3 loop spans 12 amino acids. CDR1 is MNHEY and CDR2 is SVGAGI in the germline V gene. V was clipped by 3 bases and J by 6 bases, with 8 bases between them.

J is TRBJ1-2 and V is TRBV19, with TRBD1 matching 10 bases. Losses at the gene ends were 7 bases for V and 7 bases for J; bases not matched to a gene: 15. The CDR3 has 16 amino acids. Germline values: CDR1 LNHDA, CDR2 SQIVND (reference sequence). The DNA of the CDR3 is TGTGCCAGTACCCCCTTGGGGACAGGGGTATCGCTTGGCTACACCTTC. Protein product: CASTPLGTGVSLGYTF.

With respect to this clonotype: The CDR3 ends on some other residue instead of the conserved phenylalanine or tryptophan, so this is likely a read error. The chain has TRBV7-2 and TRBJ2-7; D is unresolved. V was trimmed by 7 bases and J by 0 bases, leaving 10 bases between them. The V gene's germline CDR1 is SGHTA and CDR2 FQGNSA. The CDR3 is 13 amino acids. CDR3 sequence: CASTSSRSYEQYS. The CDR3 coding sequence is TGTGCCAGCACGAGTTCCCGCTCCTACGAGCAGTACTCC.

The CDR3 sequence: CASRQPDVNEKLFF. In DNA, the CDR3 is TGTGCCAGCCGACAGCCTGACGTTAATGAAAAACTGTTTTTT. The V gene is TRBV6-6, the J gene TRBJ1-4; weak D call: TRBD1 (5 bases). The CDR3 totals 14 residues. V lost 8 bases and J lost 4, with 14 bases in between. Germline CDR1 is MNHNY and CDR2 is SVGAGI (reference sequence).

This clonotype has more than one count but fewer than ten. This rearrangement joins TRBV2 to TRBJ2-3; 9 positions match TRBD1. CDR1 SNHLY and CDR2 FYNNEI come from the germline V gene. The length of the CDR3 is 13 residues. J lost 12 bases, V lost 4 bases, and 8 bases had no gene match. In nucleotides, the CDR3 is TGTGCCAGCAGTGCGGACAGGGGCGCAACCCAGTATTTT. Translation gives CASSADRGATQYF.

Comment on this clonotype: One end of the junction does not line up with germline, which may come from a read error. The V gene is TRBV10-3, the J gene TRBJ1-2; unclear D gene. The CDR3 extends over 13 amino acids. The germline V gene has CDR1 ENHRY and CDR2 SYGVKD. For the CDR3, the DNA is TGTGCCGTCAGTGATTATGAGAACTATGGCTACACCTTC. Protein sequence: CAVSDYENYGYTF.

The chain couples TRBV29-1 to TRBJ1-2; D ambiguous. V lost 1 base to trimming and J lost 4 bases, with 10 bases between them. This CDR3 is 13 amino acids long. CDR1 SQVTM and CDR2 ANQGSEA come from the germline V gene. The CDR3 here is CSVEGRPSYGYTF. The CDR3 bases are TGCAGCGTTGAAGGGAGGCCCAGCTATGGCTACACCTTC.

This clonotype was seen once. The V and J genes are TRBV5-4 and TRBJ2-2, with 9 bases fitting TRBD2. Germline assignment: CDR1 SGHNT and CDR2 YYREEE (reference sequence). The V and J ends lost 4 bases and 6 bases, in that order; junction bases with no gene match: 19. The CDR3 has 19 residues. CDR3 amino acids: CASSHRREAGGPGAGELFF. The CDR3 coding sequence is TGTGCCAGCAGCCACCGGCGGGAGGCGGGGGGGCCTGGGGCCGGGGAGCTGTTTTTT.

With respect to this clonotype: At one boundary the junction diverges from the germline segment, which might be a read error. The chain recombines TRBV29-1 with TRBJ1-5, with TRBD1 as a possible D gene (6 bases). CDR1 and CDR2 (germline): SQVTM, ANQGSEA. This CDR3 contains 13 residues. The CDR3 coding sequence is TGCAGCGTAGAACAGGGTTGGAATCAGCCTCAGCATTTT. This gives the protein CSVEQGWNQPQHF.

The chain is built from TRBV7-8 and TRBJ2-7; D possibly corresponds to TRBD1 (5 bases). The CDR3 has 14 amino acids. The germline CDR1 and CDR2 sequences are SGHVS and FQNEAQ. Trimming took 5 bases from V and 2 from J, leaving 13 bases between them. CDR3 sequence: CASSPRVIPYEQYV. CDR3 bases: TGTGCCAGCAGCCCCAGGGTGATCCCCTACGAGCAGTACGTC.

The chain combines TRBV2 with TRBJ1-5, with D maybe TRBD1 (6 bases). CDR1 and CDR2 (germline): SNHLY, FYNNEI. V shed 5 bases and J shed 7 bases, with 12 bases lying between them. The CDR3 spans 13 residues. CDR3 in DNA: TGTGCCAGCAGTTCCGGGACACCCCAGCCCCAGCATTTT. Its translation is CASSSGTPQPQHF. Full variable domain (remainder filled in from reference TRBV2 and TRBJ1-5): EPEVTQTPSHQVTQMGQEVILRCVPISNHLYFYWYRQILGQKVEFLVSFYNNEISEKSEIFDDQFSVERPDGSNFTLKIRSTKLEDSAMYFCASSSGTPQPQHFGDGTRLSIL.

The chain couples TRBV7-9 to TRBJ2-5; D gene ambiguous. The germline V and J ends were trimmed by 1 base and 2 bases, with 11 bases remaining between them. The CDR3 is 15 residues long. Germline CDR1 is SEHNR and CDR2 is FQNEAQ (reference sequence). CDR3 in amino acids: CASSLGMGIQETQYF. The CDR3 DNA sequence: TGTGCCAGCAGCTTAGGGATGGGCATACAAGAGACCCAGTACTTC.

J is TRBJ2-3 and V is TRBV25-1, with D hard to call. Trimming pared 3 bases from V and 4 bases from J, leaving 11 bases between. The CDR3 runs to 14 residues. Germline assignment: CDR1 MGHDK and CDR2 SYGVNS. The CDR3 DNA reads as TGTGCCAGCAGTGATCTGGGAACGGCAGATACGCAGTATTTT. Translated: CASSDLGTADTQYF.

A few counts support this clonotype. As DNA, the CDR3 is TGCAGCGTGAAGGAGGGACTAGGCTCTGTTACGCAGTATTTT. Translated: CSVKEGLGSVTQYF. J is TRBJ2-3 and V is TRBV20-1; 8 positions match TRBD2. This CDR3 is 14 amino acids long. The germline V gene has CDR1 DFQATT and CDR2 SNEGSKA (reference sequence).

V gene TRBV10-3 combines with J gene TRBJ2-1; perhaps D is TRBD1 or TRBD2 (5 bases each). Germline assignment: CDR1 ENHRY and CDR2 SYGVKD. The CDR3 has 17 residues. Trimming cost V 3 bases and J 0 bases, with 15 bases left between them. CDR3 bases: TGTGCCATCAGTGACGGCAGGGCAGGGAGCTCCTACAATGAGCAGTTCTTC. It translates to CAISDGRAGSSYNEQFF.

This chain uses TRBV20-1 with TRBJ2-7; the match to TRBD1 covers 8 bases. The CDR3 has 13 residues. With 6 bases clipped from V and 6 bases from J, the junction kept 10 bases outside the gene matches. CDR1 and CDR2 (germline): DFQATT, SNEGSKA (reference sequence). Here the CDR3 reads CSALRQGTGEQYF. As DNA, the CDR3 is TGCAGTGCCCTCCGACAGGGGACGGGCGAGCAGTACTTC.

This chain links TRBV15 with TRBJ2-1; possibly TRBD2 for D (6 bases). V gave up 4 bases and J gave up 6 bases, with 22 bases separating them. This CDR3 is built from 17 residues. Per the germline V gene, CDR1 is LNHNV and CDR2 is YYDKDF (reference sequence). The CDR3 nucleotides are TGTGCCACCAGCAATCCATGGGATGGTAGCGGTCGCAATGAGCAGTTCTTC. Translating gives CATSNPWDGSGRNEQFF.

The table lists this clonotype with many counts. The chain uses TRBV6-6 and TRBJ2-7, with D perhaps matching TRBD1 (6 bases). CDR1 is MNHNY and CDR2 is SVGAGI in the germline V gene (reference sequence). The germline V and J ends were trimmed by 0 bases and 2 bases, with 8 bases remaining between them. This CDR3 contains 14 residues. CDR3 nucleotides: TGTGCCAGCAGTTACTCTAGGGACACCTACGAGCAGTACTTC. Translated, it gives CASSYSRDTYEQYF.

This clonotype was seen repeatedly, ten times or more. J is TRBJ2-5 and V is TRBV14; D remains ambiguous. This CDR3 contains 15 residues. From germline, CDR1 is SGHDN and CDR2 FVKESK. V was pared by 1 base and J by 5 bases, with 14 bases between. The chain's CDR3 is CASSQGPSSFETQYF. The CDR3 nucleotides read TGTGCCAGCAGCCAAGGACCCAGCAGTTTCGAGACCCAGTACTTC. The whole variable domain, filled in from reference TRBV14 and TRBJ2-5, reads EAGVTQFPSHSVIEKGQTVTLRCDPISGHDNLYWYRRVMGKEIKFLLHFVKESKQDESGMPNNRFLAERTGGTYSTLKVQPAELEDSGVYFCASSQGPSSFETQYFGPGTRLLVL.